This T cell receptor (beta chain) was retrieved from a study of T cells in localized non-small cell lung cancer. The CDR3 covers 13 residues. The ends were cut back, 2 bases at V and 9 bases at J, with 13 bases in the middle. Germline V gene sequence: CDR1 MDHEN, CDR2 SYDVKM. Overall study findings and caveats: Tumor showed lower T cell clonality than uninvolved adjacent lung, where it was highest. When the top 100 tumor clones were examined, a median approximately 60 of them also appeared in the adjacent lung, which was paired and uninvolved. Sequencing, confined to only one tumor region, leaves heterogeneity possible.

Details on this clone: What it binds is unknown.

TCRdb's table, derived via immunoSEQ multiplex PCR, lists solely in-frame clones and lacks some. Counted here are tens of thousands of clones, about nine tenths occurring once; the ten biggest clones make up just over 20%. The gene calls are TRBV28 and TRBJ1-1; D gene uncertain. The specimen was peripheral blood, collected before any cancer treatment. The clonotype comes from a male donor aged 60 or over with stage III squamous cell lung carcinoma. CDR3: CASSLTGSGQAFF. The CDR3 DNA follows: TGTGCCAGCAGTTTAACGGGTTCTGGGCAAGCTTTCTTT. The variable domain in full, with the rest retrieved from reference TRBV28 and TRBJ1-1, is DVKVTQSSRYLVKRTGEKVFLECVQDMDHENMFWYRQDPGLGLRLIYFSYDVKMKEKGDIPEGYSVSREKKERFSLILESASTNQTSMYLCASSLTGSGQAFFGQGTRLTVV.